This T cell receptor beta chain was identified during a study of human T cells and chemical hapten exposure. About the study: There were weekly diphenylcyclopropenone doses to the scalp for patients throughout the approximately 25-week study.

TCRdb passed the RACE reads through MiXCR, listing each CDR3 protein once. The table lists 30,000 to 40,000 distinct CDR3 sequences, approximately 12% of them singletons. Findings and caveats of the study: Expanded TCRs were compared with controls, and the expanded TCRs formed significantly more large CDR3 similarity clusters.

About this clonotype itself: Its antigen remains unknown.

The sample's time point: pre-sensitization, week 0. The treatment denotes: therapeutic diphenylcyclopropenone sensitization with weekly scalp DPC. Unfractionated whole blood yielded total RNA. This specimen consisted of whole blood, obtained in connection with sensitization to the hapten diphenylcyclopropenone (DPC). The receptor was derived from a woman aged 40 to 50 with alopecia areata. Some clones in this sample may be carry-over from other donors' samples.

CDR3 coding DNA: TGTGCCAGCACGCCTAGAACTAGGGCCCTTAGCACAGATACGCAGTATTTT. Translated: CASTPRTRALSTDTQYF. V is TRBV7-9 and J is TRBJ2-3; possibly TRBD2 for D (5 bases). This CDR3 is 17 amino acids long. Trimming removed 7 bases at V and 0 bases at J, with 20 bases between. Per the germline V gene, CDR1 is SEHNR and CDR2 is FQNEAQ (reference sequence).